A single sample is the source of the 16 T cell receptor beta chains below, sequenced in a study of neurological immune-mediated disorders. TCRdb independently ran MiXCR on the 5' RACE reads; one entry per CDR3 protein. This table has roughly 76,000 distinct CDR3 sequences, 3.2% appearing once. What was sequenced was PBMCs. These receptors came from a woman aged 45-60 years with multiple sclerosis.

This clonotype was picked up many times. The V and J genes are TRBV20-1 and TRBJ2-3; maybe TRBD2 (5 bases). Between the trimmed V and J ends, which lost 6 bases and 6 bases, there was a span of 19 bases. Germline loops: CDR1 DFQATT, CDR2 SNEGSKA (reference sequence). This CDR3 comprises 14 residues. The CDR3 region is CSARTGTGVDTQYF. The CDR3 nucleotides read TGCAGTGCCCGTACGGGTACCGGGGTGGATACGCAGTATTTT.

This clonotype was seen ten or more times. The chain combines TRBV20-1 with TRBJ2-2; the D gene is possibly TRBD1 (5 bases). The CDR3 runs 12 residues. Trimming took 6 bases from V and 1 from J, leaving 6 bases between them. Germline loops: CDR1 DFQATT, CDR2 SNEGSKA (reference sequence). Here the CDR3 DNA reads TGCAGTGCCGACAGGAACACCGGGGAGCTGTTTTTT. It is translated as CSADRNTGELFF.

This clonotype was seen repeatedly, ten times or more. The V and J genes are TRBV19 and TRBJ2-4; D gene uncertain. CDR1 LNHDA and CDR2 SQIVND come from the germline V gene (reference sequence). The CDR3 contains 16 residues. The V gene lost 4 bases and the J gene lost 1 base, with 14 bases spanning the gap. In DNA form, the CDR3 reads TGTGCCAGTAGTAACCGACCGCCGACGGCCAAAAACATTCAGTACTTC. Translating gives CASSNRPPTAKNIQYF.

This clonotype showed up many times. CDR3 sequence: CASSLNWPSGSHEQYF. Here the CDR3 DNA reads TGTGCCAGCAGCTTAAATTGGCCTAGCGGGAGCCACGAGCAGTACTTC. The V gene is TRBV7-9, the J gene TRBJ2-7; the match to TRBD2 covers 10 bases. The germline CDR1 and CDR2 sequences are SEHNR and FQNEAQ (reference sequence). The CDR3 runs to 16 residues. The trim removed 2 bases at V and 5 bases at J, leaving 9 bases unmatched.

This clonotype was recorded many times. The chain has TRBV20-1 and TRBJ1-1; D gene uncertain. V shed 5 bases and J shed 1 base, with 11 bases lying between them. Germline assignment: CDR1 DFQATT and CDR2 SNEGSKA (reference sequence). This CDR3 comprises 13 residues. Written as DNA, the CDR3 is TGCAGTGCTCCAGGCGGGTGGAACACTGAAGCTTTCTTT. Translating gives CSAPGGWNTEAFF.

In its sample, this clonotype was seen many times. The chain carries TRBV15 and TRBJ1-4, with 7 nucleotides matching TRBD1. The CDR3 covers 14 residues. The J segment lost 6 bases and the V segment lost 1 base, leaving 2 bases of the junction unmatched. The germline gives CDR1 LNHNV, CDR2 YYDKDF (reference sequence). CDR3 residues: CATSRGGTDEKLFF. The CDR3 DNA reads TGTGCCACCAGCAGAGGGGGGACAGATGAAAAACTGTTTTTT. The full variable domain, rest sourced from reference TRBV15 and TRBJ1-4, is DAMVIQNPRYQVTQFGKPVTLSCSQTLNHNVMYWYQQKSSQAPKLLFHYYDKDFNNEADTPDNFQSRRPNTSFCFLDIRSPGLGDTAMYLCATSRGGTDEKLFFGSGTQLSVL.

This clonotype was detected ten times or more. This chain joins TRBV20-1 and TRBJ1-5; D is unclear. Trimming took off 3 bases at V and 1 base at J, with 7 bases between the two ends. Germline CDR1 is DFQATT and CDR2 is SNEGSKA (reference sequence). There are 13 residues in the CDR3. The CDR3 DNA reads as TGCAGTGCTAGCCCCGGGAGCAATCAGCCCCAGCATTTT. It yields the protein CSASPGSNQPQHF.

In this sample, this clonotype turned up many times. The rearrangement links TRBV4-1 to TRBJ2-1; tentatively, D is TRBD2 (5 bases). Germline CDR1 reads MGHRA; CDR2 reads YSYEKL. Trimming took off 0 bases at V and 5 bases at J, with 11 bases between the two ends. The CDR3 runs 15 residues. In DNA form, the CDR3 reads TGCGCCAGCAGCCAAGATCGCCTAGCTAACAATGAGCAGTTCTTC. Its protein product is CASSQDRLANNEQFF.

This clonotype was seen many times. The J gene is TRBJ2-6, the V gene TRBV20-1, with 7 bases that match TRBD1. Germline V gene data show CDR1 as DFQATT and CDR2 as SNEGSKA (reference sequence). Trimming removed 1 base from V and 0 bases from J; junction bases left unmatched: 9. This CDR3 is built from 18 residues. CDR3 region: CSARVDDRAGSGANVLTF. Here the CDR3 DNA reads TGCAGTGCTAGAGTGGACGACAGGGCGGGCTCTGGGGCCAACGTCCTGACTTTC.

Ten or more counts support this clonotype. J is TRBJ1-1 and V is TRBV12-3 or TRBV12-4, with 10 bases aligning to TRBD1. Trimming at V came to 4 bases and at J to 4 bases, leaving 6 bases not matched to a gene. The CDR3 runs to 15 residues. CDR3 coding DNA: TGTGCCAGCAGTTCCGGACAGGGGGAAAGCACTGAAGCTTTCTTT. This translates into CASSSGQGESTEAFF.

Here the CDR3 DNA reads TGTGCCAGCTCATACGGAAGGGACAGGGAATGGCTCCAGCATTTT. Its protein is CASSYGRDREWLQHF. The chain joins TRBV18 to TRBJ1-5; 9 nucleotides align to TRBD1. From germline, CDR1 is KGHSH and CDR2 LQKENI. The CDR3 covers 15 residues. The trim removed 5 bases at V and 12 bases at J, leaving 14 bases unmatched.

This clonotype was seen repeatedly, ten times or more. The rearrangement joins TRBV5-1 to TRBJ1-1; 9 nucleotides align to TRBD1. The CDR3 contains 14 residues. With V trimmed by 3 bases and J by 3 bases, 3 bases remained unmatched. Germline CDR1 and CDR2: SGHRS and YFSETQ. The CDR3 sequence is CASSSGTGYTEAFF. The DNA for the CDR3 is TGCGCCAGCAGCTCTGGGACAGGGTACACTGAAGCTTTCTTT.

This clonotype has ten or more counts. This chain connects TRBV2 to TRBJ1-2; possible D gene TRBD1, 6 bases. With 3 bases removed from V and 9 bases from J, the gap between germline ends came to 17 bases. The CDR3 spans 14 residues. From germline, CDR1 is SNHLY and CDR2 FYNNEI. The CDR3 DNA follows: TGTGCCAGCAGTGATCGGGACATCATTCTGAGCTACACCTTC. Its protein product is CASSDRDIILSYTF.

This clonotype has more than one count but fewer than ten. The chain has TRBV7-2 and TRBJ2-7, with D possibly being TRBD1 or TRBD2 (5 bases each). CDR3 size: 15 residues. Trimming cost V 0 bases and J 5 bases, with 14 bases left between them. Per germline, CDR1 SGHTA and CDR2 FQGNSA. This CDR3 is CASSLAGPGQNEQYF. In DNA, the CDR3 is TGTGCCAGCAGCTTAGCGGGCCCGGGGCAGAACGAGCAGTACTTC.

This clonotype was recorded at least ten times. The V gene is TRBV7-9, the J gene TRBJ2-7; TRBD1 aligns across 10 bases. Trimming at V came to 4 bases and at J to 5 bases, leaving 8 bases not matched to a gene. The CDR3 spans 15 residues. CDR1 and CDR2 (germline): SEHNR, FQNEAQ (reference sequence). CDR3 sequence reads: CASSYPGQGIHEQYF. In DNA form, the CDR3 reads TGTGCCAGCAGCTATCCGGGACAGGGGATCCACGAGCAGTACTTC.

This clonotype was seen only a few times. CDR3 coding DNA: TGTGCCAGCAGCCGGCCCGGGACAGACGAGCAGTACTTC. Amino acid sequence: CASSRPGTDEQYF. J is TRBJ2-7 and V is TRBV7-6; TRBD1 matches at 7 bases. Losses at the gene ends were 5 bases for V and 5 bases for J; bases not matched to a gene: 6. The germline CDR1 and CDR2 sequences are SGHVS and FNYEAQ. CDR3 size: 13 residues.